Listed here are 28 T cell receptor beta chains from one sample, sequenced in a study of cytomegalovirus exposure and HLA in healthy donors. Profiling relied on immunoSEQ multiplex PCR, and the TCRdb table lists in-frame clones only, not all of them. The repertoire includes some 170,000 clones, more than 75% of them detected once, and 2% to 3% sits in the top ten. The sample taken for sequencing was PBMCs. These receptors were collected from a man aged 18 to 30 in good health and CMV-seropositive.

This chain uses TRBV2 with TRBJ1-2; no firm D call. The CDR3 runs to 14 residues. Between the trimmed V and J ends, which lost 2 bases and 4 bases, there was a span of 11 bases. Germline V gene data show CDR1 as SNHLY and CDR2 as FYNNEI. CDR3 residues: CASSETQEGYGYTF. The CDR3 DNA reads TGTGCCAGCAGTGAAACCCAAGAGGGCTATGGCTACACCTTC.

The V and J genes are TRBV7-8 and TRBJ1-5, with D possibly being TRBD1 (6 bases). This CDR3 comprises 15 residues. The germline V and J ends were trimmed by 2 bases and 3 bases, with 11 bases remaining between them. Germline loops: CDR1 SGHVS, CDR2 FQNEAQ. CDR3 DNA: TGTGCCAGCAGCTTACGCAGGGGCCCCAATCAGCCCCAGCATTTT. The encoded protein is CASSLRRGPNQPQHF.

The V and J genes are TRBV2 and TRBJ2-3; D remains ambiguous. CDR1 is SNHLY and CDR2 is FYNNEI in the germline V gene. The CDR3 has 14 residues. Trimming left V 3 bases short and J 1 base short, with 8 bases between. As DNA, the CDR3 is TGTGCCAGCAGTGAGGTTAGTCGCACAGATACGCAGTATTTT. It is translated as CASSEVSRTDTQYF.

This clone occurred a few times. The rearrangement joins TRBV15 to TRBJ1-1; 7 positions agree with TRBD1. The germline V gene has CDR1 LNHNV and CDR2 YYDKDF (reference sequence). Trimming removed 5 bases from V and 1 base from J; junction bases left unmatched: 1. This CDR3 comprises 13 residues. In nucleotides, the CDR3 is TGTGCCACCAGCGGGGACAGGAACACTGAAGCTTTCTTT. Amino acids: CATSGDRNTEAFF.

For the CDR3, the DNA is TGCAGCGTTGTTGGGGTCGGCAGGGGCGACGAGCAGTACTTC. The encoded protein is CSVVGVGRGDEQYF. The chain combines TRBV29-1 with TRBJ2-7, with a possible D match to TRBD1 (6 bases). Trimming pared 4 bases from V and 5 bases from J, leaving 18 bases between. This CDR3 has 14 amino acids. Germline values: CDR1 SQVTM, CDR2 ANQGSEA.

This chain uses TRBV7-2 with TRBJ2-1; D perhaps matches TRBD2 (5 bases). Trimming shortened V by 3 bases and J by 0 bases, and 18 bases separated the two germline ends. There are 18 residues in the CDR3. Looked up from germline, CDR1 is SGHTA and CDR2 is FQGNSA. The CDR3 bases are TGTGCCAGCAGCTTTCCAAAACGGAGGAGTAGCTCCTACAATGAGCAGTTCTTC. Translated: CASSFPKRRSSSYNEQFF.

The chain couples TRBV4-2 to TRBJ2-2, with TRBD2 matching 7 bases. Per the germline V gene, CDR1 is LGHNA and CDR2 is YNFKEQ. V shed 0 bases, J shed 4 bases, and the junction held 11 bases outside the gene matches. The CDR3 extends over 18 amino acids. Written as DNA, the CDR3 is TGTGCCAGCAGCCAAGATTTGACGGCGGGAGCCCCCACCGGGGAGCTGTTTTTT. It translates to CASSQDLTAGAPTGELFF.

The chain employs TRBV6-5 and TRBJ2-7; D remains ambiguous. V was pared by 6 bases and J by 0 bases, with 15 bases between. Germline V lookup: CDR1 MNHEY, CDR2 SVGAGI. This CDR3 region has 15 residues. This CDR3 is CASRPRPLSSYEQYF. The CDR3, as DNA: TGTGCCAGCAGGCCTAGACCGCTCAGCTCCTACGAGCAGTACTTC.

J is TRBJ2-5 and V is TRBV19, with D possibly being TRBD2 (6 bases). Germline CDR1 reads LNHDA; CDR2 reads SQIVND (reference sequence). V was shortened by 2 bases and J by 0 bases, with 13 bases between the two germline ends. The CDR3 is 16 residues long. The CDR3 is CASSIRDSPYQETQYF. The CDR3 DNA reads TGTGCCAGTAGTATACGGGACTCTCCGTACCAAGAGACCCAGTACTTC.

This clone was observed once. The chain links TRBV7-9 to TRBJ2-3; weak D call: TRBD2 (5 bases). V was pared by 5 bases and J by 1 base, with 13 bases between. The CDR3 spans 15 residues. Germline V gene data show CDR1 as SEHNR and CDR2 as FQNEAQ (reference sequence). DNA for the CDR3: TGTGCCAGCAGCCTTGACTACGCGCGCACAGATACGCAGTATTTT. Amino acid sequence: CASSLDYARTDTQYF.

The genes are TRBV4-3 and TRBJ2-3; D perhaps matches TRBD2 (5 bases). V was shortened by 0 bases and J by 8 bases, with 18 bases between the two germline ends. The CDR3 extends over 16 amino acids. CDR1 LGHNA and CDR2 YSLEER come from the germline V gene. This CDR3 is CASSQEVGLARGTQYF. The CDR3 nucleotides read TGCGCCAGCAGCCAAGAGGTCGGGCTCGCTCGGGGTACGCAGTATTTT.

This clone was counted a single time. This CDR3 is CASSLGQTIFNEKLFF. The CDR3 nucleotides are TGTGCCAGCAGTTTAGGGCAGACAATCTTTAATGAAAAACTGTTTTTT. The chain employs TRBV28 and TRBJ1-4; D call uncertain. Trimming removed 2 bases at V and 4 bases at J, with 14 bases between. The germline V gene encodes CDR1 MDHEN and CDR2 SYDVKM. CDR3 length: 16 residues.

As for this clone: At the DNA level, this CDR3 is encoded by other sequences in the same sample as well. J is TRBJ1-4 and V is TRBV11-2; D may be TRBD1 (6 bases). Trimming took 1 base from V and 7 from J, leaving 10 bases between them. The germline V gene encodes CDR1 SGHAT and CDR2 FQNNGV. The CDR3 spans 14 residues. The CDR3 bases are TGTGCCAGCAGCTTAGGGCAGGGGAGTGAAAAACTGTTTTTT. Its protein product is CASSLGQGSEKLFF.

The genes are TRBV19 and TRBJ2-7; 8 nucleotides line up with TRBD2. V was clipped by 10 bases and J by 8 bases; unmatched bases: 16. The CDR3 consists of 14 residues. The germline CDR1 and CDR2 sequences are LNHDA and SQIVND (reference sequence). As DNA, the CDR3 is TGTGCCACCTCCAGCGGGAGTGGACCAGGGAAGCAGTACTTC. Residues: CATSSGSGPGKQYF.

The genes are TRBV29-1 and TRBJ2-7; 10 bases align to TRBD1. Germline CDR1 SQVTM, CDR2 ANQGSEA. The CDR3 has 16 residues. Trimming removed 1 base from V and 2 bases from J; junction bases left unmatched: 8. The CDR3 DNA sequence: TGCAGCGTTGAAGTCGACGGGACAGGGGCCCCCTACGAGCAGTACTTC. It is translated as CSVEVDGTGAPYEQYF.

The chain carries TRBV2 and TRBJ2-7, with D tentatively TRBD2 (5 bases). The CDR3 has 14 residues. Germline lookup yields CDR1 SNHLY and CDR2 FYNNEI. V was trimmed by 7 bases and J by 2 bases, leaving 15 bases between them. CDR3 residues: CASNPSRSTYEQYF. The CDR3 DNA is TGTGCCAGCAACCCTAGCAGATCCACCTACGAGCAGTACTTC.

Comment on this clone: This may be a read error, as it is one base from a much larger clone. The chain is built from TRBV6-1 and TRBJ1-5, with D uncertain. CDR3 length: 14 residues. V was cut by 4 bases and J by 7 bases, with 14 bases left in between. Germline V gene lookup returns CDR1 MNHNS and CDR2 SASEGT. The CDR3 here is CASSGQEEFQPQHF. CDR3 coding DNA: TGTGCCAGCAGTGGTCAGGAGGAATTCCAGCCCCAGCATTTT.

This clone was counted only a few times. A junction boundary mismatches the germline segment, possibly from a read error. The gene calls are TRBV7-7 and TRBJ2-7; TRBD2 is a possible D gene (6 bases). CDR1 and CDR2 (germline): SSHAT, FNYEAQ (reference sequence). This CDR3 has 13 residues. The CDR3 DNA sequence: TGTGCTAGCAGCCCTAGCGCGAGCTACGAGCAGTACTTC. This sequence encodes CASSPSASYEQYF. The full variable domain, its missing parts supplied by reference TRBV7-7 and TRBJ2-7, is GAGVSQSPRYKVTKRGQDVTLRCDPISSHATLYWYQQALGQGPEFLTYFNYEAQPDKSGLPSDRFSAERPEGSISTLTIQRTEQRDSAMYRCASSPSASYEQYFGPGTRLTVT.

The chain couples TRBV28 to TRBJ2-7; D unclear. The CDR3 spans 12 residues. V shed 10 bases and J shed 0 bases, with 10 bases lying between them. Per the germline V gene, CDR1 is MDHEN and CDR2 is SYDVKM. CDR3 amino acids: CATKRYSYEQYF. The CDR3 DNA is TGTGCCACGAAGAGATACTCCTACGAGCAGTACTTC.

The chain is built from TRBV2 and TRBJ2-2; TRBD1 agrees at 7 bases. The CDR3 is made up of 12 amino acids. Per germline, CDR1 SNHLY and CDR2 FYNNEI. V was pared by 9 bases and J by 3 bases, with 1 base of the junction left unmatched. The chain's CDR3 is CASTGDTGELFF. CDR3 DNA: TGTGCCAGTACAGGGGACACCGGGGAGCTGTTTTTT. Using reference TRBV2 and TRBJ2-2 for the parts outside the CDR3, the full variable domain is EPEVTQTPSHQVTQMGQEVILRCVPISNHLYFYWYRQILGQKVEFLVSFYNNEISEKSEIFDDQFSVERPDGSNFTLKIRSTKLEDSAMYFCASTGDTGELFFGEGSRLTVL.

The chain uses TRBV7-2 and TRBJ2-7; 13 bases are a match to TRBD2. CDR1 is SGHTA, CDR2 FQGNSA, per germline. J gave up 6 bases and V 5 bases, and 7 bases lay outside the gene matches. CDR3 length: 15 amino acids. As DNA, the CDR3 is TGTGCCAGCAGCAGCGGGACTAGCGGGACTATCGAGCAGTACTTC. It codes for CASSSGTSGTIEQYF.

This clone has more than one count but fewer than ten. J is TRBJ1-4 and V is TRBV30; the D is unclear. The ends were cut back, 5 bases at V and 7 bases at J, with 17 bases in the middle. Germline V CDR1 and CDR2: GTSNPN, SVGIG (reference sequence). CDR3 length equals 14 residues. Written as DNA, the CDR3 is TGTGCCTGGCGTATCGGCCACCGAGGTGAAAAACTGTTTTTT. This codes for CAWRIGHRGEKLFF.

This clone was seen only once. The chain is built from TRBV14 and TRBJ2-1; tentatively, D is TRBD2 (6 bases). The V gene lost 5 bases and the J gene lost 5 bases, with 13 bases spanning the gap. Germline V gene lookup returns CDR1 SGHDN and CDR2 FVKESK. The CDR3 loop spans 14 amino acids. The CDR3 DNA is TGTGCCAGCAGCTCCGGGACTTATCACAATGAGCAGTTCTTC. Translation gives CASSSGTYHNEQFF.

The chain is built from TRBV6-5 and TRBJ2-7, with D maybe TRBD2 (5 bases). The V gene lost 7 bases and the J gene lost 3 bases, with 19 bases spanning the gap. Germline lookup yields CDR1 MNHEY and CDR2 SVGAGI. This CDR3 comprises 15 residues. The CDR3 loop reads CASTGSNRGYYEQYF. The CDR3 bases are TGTGCCAGCACCGGGTCCAACCGAGGGTACTACGAGCAGTACTTC.

The chain combines TRBV27 with TRBJ2-3; 15 positions match TRBD2. The CDR3 is 14 amino acids. V lost 7 bases and J lost 6; bases outside the gene matches: 2. CDR1 is MNHEY and CDR2 is SMNVEV in the germline V gene (reference sequence). The CDR3 here is CASTGLAGGDTQYF. CDR3 bases: TGTGCCAGCACCGGACTAGCGGGAGGGGATACGCAGTATTTT.

This chain joins TRBV28 and TRBJ2-7; 9 nucleotides match TRBD2. J was trimmed by 4 bases and V by 4 bases; bases with no gene match: 11. CDR3 length: 16 amino acids. Germline V CDR1 and CDR2: MDHEN, SYDVKM. CDR3 amino acids: CASSSPYSGSGYEQYF. CDR3 in DNA: TGTGCCAGCAGTTCCCCCTATAGCGGGAGTGGGTACGAGCAGTACTTC.

The chain has TRBV6-1 and TRBJ2-3; D gene uncertain. Trimming took 2 bases from V and 5 from J, leaving 5 bases between them. Germline CDR1 reads MNHNS; CDR2 reads SASEGT. The CDR3 loop spans 12 amino acids. The CDR3 nucleotides read TGTGCCAGCAGTGAATTCAGAGATACGCAGTATTTT. Translating gives CASSEFRDTQYF.

In its sample, this clone was seen once. This chain uses TRBV19 with TRBJ1-5; D remains unclear. The CDR3 runs 15 residues. Germline loops: CDR1 LNHDA, CDR2 SQIVND (reference sequence). Trimming removed 4 bases at V and 3 bases at J, with 13 bases between. In DNA, the CDR3 is TGTGCCAGTAGTACCCCTGGGAGCCCCAATCAGCCCCAGCATTTT. It encodes CASSTPGSPNQPQHF.